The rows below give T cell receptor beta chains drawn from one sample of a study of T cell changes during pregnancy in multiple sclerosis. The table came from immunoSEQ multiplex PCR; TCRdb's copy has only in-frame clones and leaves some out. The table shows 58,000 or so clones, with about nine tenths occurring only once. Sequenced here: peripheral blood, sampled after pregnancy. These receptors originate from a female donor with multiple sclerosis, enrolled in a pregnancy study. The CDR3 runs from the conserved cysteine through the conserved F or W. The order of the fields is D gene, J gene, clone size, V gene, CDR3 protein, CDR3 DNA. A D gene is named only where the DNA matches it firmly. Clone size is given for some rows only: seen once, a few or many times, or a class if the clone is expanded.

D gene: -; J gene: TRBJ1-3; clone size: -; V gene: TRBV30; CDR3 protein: CAWNFGFSGNTIYF; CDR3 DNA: TGTGCCTGGAACTTCGGGTTCTCTGGAAACACCATATATTTT
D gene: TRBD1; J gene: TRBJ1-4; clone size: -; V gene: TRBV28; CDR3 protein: CASRNTGGSSEKLFF; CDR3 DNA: TGTGCCAGCAGAAACACAGGGGGCAGTAGTGAAAAACTGTTTTTT
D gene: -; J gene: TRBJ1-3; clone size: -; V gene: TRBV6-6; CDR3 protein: CASSYSGGTGNTIYF; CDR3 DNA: TGTGCCAGCAGTTACTCGGGAGGGACTGGAAACACCATATATTTT
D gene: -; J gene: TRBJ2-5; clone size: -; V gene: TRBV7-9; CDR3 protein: CASSAGHAQETQYF; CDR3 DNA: TGTGCCAGCAGCGCCGGACACGCGCAAGAGACCCAGTACTTC
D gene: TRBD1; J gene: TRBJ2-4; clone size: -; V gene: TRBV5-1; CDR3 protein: CASSPGQGSKNIQYF; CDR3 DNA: TGCGCCAGCAGCCCCGGACAGGGGAGCAAAAACATTCAGTACTTC
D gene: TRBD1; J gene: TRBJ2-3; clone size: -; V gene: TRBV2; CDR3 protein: CASRATGADTQYF; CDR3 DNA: TGTGCCAGCAGAGCGACAGGGGCAGATACGCAGTATTTT
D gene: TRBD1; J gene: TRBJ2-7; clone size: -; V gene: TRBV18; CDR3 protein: CASSLAGTGDYEQYF; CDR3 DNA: TGTGCCAGCTCACTGGCAGGGACAGGAGACTACGAGCAGTACTTC
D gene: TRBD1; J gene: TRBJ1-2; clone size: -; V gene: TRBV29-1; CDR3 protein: CSDVDRGNYGYTF; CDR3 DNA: TGCAGCGACGTGGACAGGGGGAACTATGGCTACACCTTC
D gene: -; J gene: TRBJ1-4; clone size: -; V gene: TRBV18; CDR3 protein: CASSPFMATGDEKLFF; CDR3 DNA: TGTGCCAGCTCACCTTTTATGGCGACAGGCGATGAAAAACTGTTTTTT
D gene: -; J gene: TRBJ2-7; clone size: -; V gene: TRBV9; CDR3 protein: CASSVGGGGTFNEQYF; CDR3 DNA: TGTGCCAGCAGCGTAGGTGGGGGGGGCACGTTCAACGAGCAGTACTTC
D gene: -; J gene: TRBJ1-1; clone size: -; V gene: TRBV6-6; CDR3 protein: CASSYEVNTEAFF; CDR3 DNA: TGTGCCAGCAGTTACGAGGTGAACACTGAAGCTTTCTTT
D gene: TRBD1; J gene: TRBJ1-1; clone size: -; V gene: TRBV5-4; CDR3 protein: CASSARQGQAFF; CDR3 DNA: TGTGCCAGCAGCGCCCGACAGGGCCAAGCTTTCTTT
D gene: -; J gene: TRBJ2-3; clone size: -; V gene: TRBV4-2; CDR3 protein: CASSQGLGGGQPVDTQYF; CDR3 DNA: TGTGCCAGCAGCCAAGGGCTGGGGGGGGGCCAACCGGTAGATACGCAGTATTTT
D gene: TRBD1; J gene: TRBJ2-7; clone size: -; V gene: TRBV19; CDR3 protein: CASSSRDRGPEQYF; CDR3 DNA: TGTGCCAGTAGTAGCCGGGACAGGGGTCCCGAGCAGTACTTC
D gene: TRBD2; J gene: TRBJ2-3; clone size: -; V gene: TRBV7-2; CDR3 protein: CASSLAPGGGGTDTQYF; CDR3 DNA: TGTGCCAGCAGCTTAGCTCCCGGTGGGGGGGGCACAGATACGCAGTATTTT
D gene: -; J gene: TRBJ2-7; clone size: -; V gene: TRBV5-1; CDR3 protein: CASSSKGGFYEQYF; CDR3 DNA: TGCGCCAGCAGCTCCAAAGGCGGGTTCTACGAGCAGTACTTC
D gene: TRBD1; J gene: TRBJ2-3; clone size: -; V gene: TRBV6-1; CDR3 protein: CASSEGTGSDTQYF; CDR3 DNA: TGTGCCAGCAGTGAAGGGACAGGGTCAGATACGCAGTATTTT
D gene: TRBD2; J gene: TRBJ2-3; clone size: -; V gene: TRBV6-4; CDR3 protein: CASSDSTSGGDTQYF; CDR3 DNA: TGTGCCAGCAGTGATTCCACTAGCGGGGGGGATACGCAGTATTTT
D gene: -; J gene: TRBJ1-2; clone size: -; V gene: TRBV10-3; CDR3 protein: CAISDVRQNPYGYTF; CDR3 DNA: TGTGCCATCAGTGACGTACGACAAAATCCCTATGGCTACACCTTC
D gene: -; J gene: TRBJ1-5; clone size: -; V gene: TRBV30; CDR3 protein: CASSYWSNQPQHF; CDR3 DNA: TGTGCCTCCTCGTACTGGTCAAATCAGCCCCAGCATTTT
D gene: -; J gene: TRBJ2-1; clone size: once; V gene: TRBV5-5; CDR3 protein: CASSLGGNEQFF; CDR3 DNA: TGTGCCAGCAGCTTGGGAGGGAATGAGCAGTTCTTC
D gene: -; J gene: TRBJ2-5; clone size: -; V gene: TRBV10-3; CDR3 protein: CAISSSTGIQETQYF; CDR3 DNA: TGTGCCATCAGTTCAAGCACAGGGATCCAAGAGACCCAGTACTTC